This T cell receptor beta chain was captured in a study of T cell responses to AZD1222 COVID-19 vaccine. CDR1 and CDR2 (germline): SQVTM, ANQGSEA. With 6 bases removed from V and 2 bases from J, the gap between germline ends came to 13 bases. This CDR3 has 13 amino acids. Study outcomes and limitations: CD4 TCRs covered the whole spike, strongest at regions 160-218 and 743-854. White British donors predominated, females outnumbered males, and clonal diversity was possibly underestimated. With two AZD1222 doses given, Spike-specific TCR breadth and depth both rose. The repertoires were collected only after the peak T cell response.

Sequenced by immunoSEQ multiplex PCR; TCRdb stores in-frame clones only, minus some. The profile shows around 150,000 clones, approximately 92% of them singletons. Details on this clone: The target antigen is unknown.

This TCR was recovered from an adult who received the AZD1222 COVID-19 vaccine. Sequenced here: peripheral blood, sampled 28 days after the second AZD1222 dose. V usage is TRBV29-1 and J usage is TRBJ2-5, with D unresolved. This CDR3 is CSVGRVLQETQYF. As DNA, the CDR3 is TGCAGCGTGGGAAGGGTTTTACAAGAGACCCAGTACTTC.